A single TCR beta chain is shown here with its context. This entry is derived from a study of control samples from healthy donors and cancer patients. V was clipped by 0 bases and J by 6 bases, with 5 bases between them. The CDR3 is 13 residues long. The germline gives CDR1 LGHDT, CDR2 YNNKEL (reference sequence). Generated by immunoSEQ multiplex PCR, the TCRdb table keeps only in-frame clones and is missing some. The sample records 90,000 or so clones, around 90% being singletons. The specimen sequenced was blood. The source of this sequence is a woman in her seventies in good health. V is TRBV3-1 (or the pseudogene TRBV3-2) and J is TRBJ2-2; D gene ambiguous. CDR3 coding DNA: TGTGCCAGCAGCCAAGATCCCCCCGGGGAGCTGTTTTTT. Translated, it gives CASSQDPPGELFF.